The rows below give T cell receptor beta chains drawn from one sample of a study of identifying expanded T cells in peripheral blood. The protocol was immunoSEQ multiplex PCR, while the TCRdb copy is restricted to in-frame clones and leaves out a portion. The sample lists approximately 120,000 clones, 84% seen once, with roughly 3.3% in the top ten. Sequences were obtained from blood. These receptors were taken from a person aged 18 to 70 in good health. The CDR3 runs from the conserved cysteine through the conserved F or W. A D gene is named only where the DNA matches it firmly. Size is stated for part of the rows, as once, few or many counts, or as a class when the clone is expanded.

CASSSLPGLMDTQYF	TGTGCCAGCAGCTCCCTGCCGGGGTTGATGGATACGCAGTATTTT	15	NA	NA	TRBV7-2	TRBJ2-3
CASSVGLWNSPLHF	TGTGCCAGCAGTGTCGGGTTGTGGAATTCACCCCTCCACTTT	14	NA	NA	TRBV2	TRBJ1-6
CASSPQLGTGNYGYTF	TGTGCCAGCAGCCCACAACTAGGGACTGGTAACTATGGCTACACCTTC	16	NA	NA	TRBV7-2	TRBJ1-2
CATQGRGPEAFF	TGTGCCACCCAGGGAAGGGGCCCAGAAGCTTTCTTT	12	NA	NA	TRBV25-1	TRBJ1-1
CASSSRQFGEQYF	TGTGCCAGCAGCTCAAGACAGTTTGGGGAGCAGTACTTC	13	NA	NA	TRBV6-6	TRBJ2-7
CASGFGETQYF	TGTGCCAGCGGATTTGGAGAGACCCAGTACTTC	11	NA	NA	TRBV27	TRBJ2-5
CASSLSGGSYEQFF	TGTGCCAGCAGCTTGAGCGGGGGCAGTTATGAGCAGTTCTTC	14	TRBD2	NA	TRBV7-3	TRBJ2-1
CASSSPTSNEQFF	TGTGCCAGCAGCTCCCCGACCTCGAATGAGCAGTTCTTC	13	NA	NA	TRBV13	TRBJ2-1
CASTLRETYRETQYF	TGTGCCAGCACACTTCGGGAGACCTATAGGGAGACCCAGTACTTC	15	NA	NA	TRBV6-5	TRBJ2-5
CASSFEGRLNQPQHF	TGTGCCAGCAGTTTTGAAGGCAGACTAAATCAGCCCCAGCATTTT	15	NA	NA	TRBV28	TRBJ1-5
CASRIGHLISYEQYF	TGTGCCAGCAGAATAGGACACCTGATCTCCTACGAGCAGTACTTC	15	NA	NA	TRBV27	TRBJ2-7
CASSLRGGTEAFF	TGCGCCAGCAGCCTAAGGGGGGGCACTGAAGCTTTCTTT	13	NA	once	TRBV5-1	TRBJ1-1
CASQTARGTGELFF	TGTGCCAGCCAGACAGCCCGGGGCACCGGGGAGCTGTTTTTT	14	NA	NA	TRBV2	TRBJ2-2
CASSPLNQDRGYTF	TGTGCCAGCTCACCCCTTAATCAGGATCGTGGCTACACCTTC	14	NA	NA	TRBV18	TRBJ1-2
CASRRTGTGELFF	TGTGCCAGTAGACGGACAGGGACCGGGGAGCTGTTTTTT	13	TRBD1	few	TRBV19	TRBJ2-2
CASSWTGDTGELFF	TGTGCCAGCAGTTGGACAGGGGACACCGGGGAGCTGTTTTTT	14	TRBD1	NA	TRBV6-5	TRBJ2-2
CASSHNPASNYGYTF	TGTGCCAGCAGCCATAACCCAGCCTCTAACTATGGCTACACCTTC	15	NA	once	TRBV11-3	TRBJ1-2
CAWSVPPGLWGQPQHF	TGTGCCTGGAGTGTACCCCCCGGCCTGTGGGGTCAGCCCCAGCATTTT	16	NA	NA	TRBV30	TRBJ1-5
CAWSVLTGAPNQPQHF	TGTGCCTGGAGTGTTCTGACAGGCGCCCCCAATCAGCCCCAGCATTTT	16	NA	once	TRBV30	TRBJ1-5
CASSLVGSERETQYF	TGTGCCAGCAGCTTAGTCGGGAGCGAAAGAGAGACCCAGTACTTC	15	NA	NA	TRBV7-2	TRBJ2-5
CASSPTRQETQYF	TGTGCCAGCTCACCAACTCGGCAAGAGACCCAGTACTTC	13	NA	NA	TRBV18	TRBJ2-5
CASSYNLWSSQPQHF	TGTGCCAGCAGTTATAACCTTTGGAGCTCTCAGCCCCAGCATTTT	15	NA	NA	TRBV6-6	TRBJ1-5
CASSGINEKLFF	TGTGCCAGCAGTGGAATTAATGAAAAACTGTTTTTT	12	NA	few	TRBV6-6	TRBJ1-4
CASSHGGVSEAFF	TGCGCCAGCAGCCATGGGGGGGTGAGTGAAGCTTTCTTT	13	NA	NA	TRBV4-1	TRBJ1-1
CAWSRGNSYNSPLHF	TGTGCCTGGAGTAGGGGTAACTCCTATAATTCACCCCTCCACTTT	15	NA	once	TRBV30	TRBJ1-6
CASSLDGSSNQPQHF	TGTGCCAGCAGTCTCGACGGGAGTAGCAATCAGCCCCAGCATTTT	15	NA	NA	TRBV6-5	TRBJ1-5
CASSMGPSSYNSPLHF	TGTGCCAGTAGTATGGGCCCGAGCTCCTATAATTCACCCCTCCACTTT	16	NA	NA	TRBV19	TRBJ1-6
CASIQNEAGNKYNEQFF	TGCGCCAGCATCCAAAATGAAGCGGGGAATAAATACAATGAGCAGTTCTTC	17	TRBD2	NA	TRBV4-1	TRBJ2-1
CASSLQEATEAFF	TGTGCCAGCAGCTTACAAGAGGCCACTGAAGCTTTCTTT	13	NA	NA	TRBV7-9	TRBJ1-1
CASGLDPQETQYF	TGTGCTAGTGGTTTGGACCCTCAAGAGACCCAGTACTTC	13	NA	NA	TRBV12-5	TRBJ2-5
CASSFGPTDTQYF	TGTGCCAGCAGCTTCGGGCCCACAGATACGCAGTATTTT	13	NA	NA	TRBV5-5	TRBJ2-3
CASSSPSNQPQHF	TGTGCCAGCAGCTCCCCAAGCAATCAGCCCCAGCATTTT	13	NA	NA	TRBV5-8	TRBJ1-5
CASSLDGYNEQFF	TGTGCCAGCAGCTTAGATGGCTACAATGAGCAGTTCTTC	13	NA	once	TRBV7-7	TRBJ2-1
CASRGTVLSYGYTF	TGTGCCAGTCGTGGGACAGTTCTTAGCTATGGCTACACCTTC	14	TRBD1	few	TRBV19	TRBJ1-2
CASSLSGGDGANVLTF	TGCGCCAGCAGCCTCTCTGGGGGGGACGGGGCCAACGTCCTGACTTTC	16	TRBD2	few	TRBV5-1	TRBJ2-6
CASSEDVGNGSPITNYGYTF	TGTGCCAGCAGTGAAGATGTAGGGAACGGTTCACCTATAACTAACTATGGCTACACCTTC	20	NA	NA	TRBV6-1	TRBJ1-2
CASGRDTQYF	TGTGCCAGCGGGAGGGATACGCAGTATTTT	10	NA	NA	TRBV11-3	TRBJ2-3
CASGPGPTFTGELFF	TGTGCCAGCGGACCGGGGCCCACGTTCACCGGGGAGCTGTTTTTT	15	NA	NA	TRBV7-2	TRBJ2-2
CASSPNLGSDIYNSPLHF	TGTGCCAGCTCACCCAATTTAGGGTCGGATATTTATAATTCACCCCTCCACTTT	18	NA	NA	TRBV18	TRBJ1-6
CASRNADRVNEQFF	TGCGCCAGCAGAAACGCGGACAGGGTCAATGAGCAGTTCTTC	14	TRBD1	NA	TRBV5-1	TRBJ2-1
CASSSRDSLGGYTF	TGTGCCAGCAGCTCCCGGGACTCACTAGGTGGCTACACCTTC	14	NA	NA	TRBV7-8	TRBJ1-2
CASSKSPSGGRGNEQFF	TGTGCCAGCAGCAAAAGCCCTAGCGGGGGCCGGGGCAATGAGCAGTTCTTC	17	TRBD2	NA	TRBV11-3	TRBJ2-1
CASSPTRVTGYNEQFF	TGTGCCAGCAGCCCGACCCGTGTCACAGGATACAATGAGCAGTTCTTC	16	NA	NA	TRBV9	TRBJ2-1
CASSLPSGGSSYNEQFF	TGCGCCAGCAGCTTGCCTAGCGGGGGCAGCTCCTACAATGAGCAGTTCTTC	17	TRBD2	NA	TRBV5-1	TRBJ2-1
CASSFAAGQGSPLHF	TGTGCCAGCAGTTTCGCCGCGGGACAGGGGTCACCCCTCCACTTT	15	TRBD1	NA	TRBV27	TRBJ1-6
CASSLQGDYGYTF	TGCGCCAGCAGCTTACAGGGAGATTATGGCTACACCTTC	13	NA	few	TRBV5-1	TRBJ1-2